This T cell receptor (beta chain) emerged from a study of T cells in localized non-small cell lung cancer. V lost 2 bases and J 2 bases, leaving 16 bases between the germline ends. The CDR3 extends over 16 amino acids. Germline V gene lookup returns CDR1 MNHNS and CDR2 SASEGT. General study findings and limits: Median detection of top 100 tumor clones in adjacent lung was roughly 61 clones. It was uninvolved adjacent lung that showed the highest T cell clonality, exceeding tumor.

In regard to this clone: What it binds is unknown.

Assay used: immunoSEQ multiplex PCR; TCRdb lists only in-frame clones, some missing. This sample has approximately 89,000 clones, with roughly 80% found just once. This chain connects TRBV6-1 to TRBJ2-7; D is perhaps TRBD2 (5 bases). The sequence came from a man between 35 and 75 years old with stage II squamous cell lung carcinoma. The sample here was PBMCs, taken before any cancer treatment. DNA for the CDR3: TGTGCCAGCAGTGAATCTCCCGGACTGATAACCTACGAGCAGTACTTC. Translation: CASSESPGLITYEQYF.